These 3 T cell receptor beta chains were all obtained from the same sample, sequenced in a study of control samples from healthy donors and cancer patients. Some clones are missing from TCRdb's copy, which holds only in-frame ones; the method was immunoSEQ multiplex PCR. The sample includes about 160,000 clones, roughly 94% seen only once; the top ten take 8.5%. The sequencing sample was made of blood. All receptors come from a woman aged 40 to 55 in good health.

The genes are TRBV7-6 and TRBJ2-7; D is possibly TRBD2 (6 bases). In germline, CDR1 is SGHVS, CDR2 FNYEAQ. This CDR3 is built from 15 residues. Deletions cut 5 bases from V and 7 bases from J, with 21 bases between. The CDR3 bases are TGTGCCAGCAGCACAGAGGAGGGGTTCGGTGTAGAGCAGTACTTC. It translates to CASSTEEGFGVEQYF.

This chain uses TRBV3-1 (or the pseudogene TRBV3-2) with TRBJ1-2; a possible D gene is TRBD1 (6 bases). Germline V gene sequence: CDR1 LGHDT, CDR2 YNNKEL (reference sequence). Trimming took off 3 bases at V and 6 bases at J, with 17 bases between the two ends. The CDR3 has 15 residues. In DNA, the CDR3 is TGTGCCAGCAGCCATTTGGTCCCGGGGGCCAATGGCTACACCTTC. This codes for CASSHLVPGANGYTF.

This clone was detected only once. V usage is TRBV15 and J usage is TRBJ2-7; unclear D gene. V lost 1 base, J lost 3 bases, and 13 bases lay in between. Germline V gives CDR1 LNHNV, CDR2 YYDKDF (reference sequence). There are 15 residues in the CDR3. The chain's CDR3 is CATSRGNSGFYEQYF. Written as DNA, the CDR3 is TGTGCCACCAGCAGAGGGAACAGTGGGTTCTACGAGCAGTACTTC.